Reported below is one T cell receptor beta chain. Antigen: not known. V was pared by 5 bases and J by 5 bases, with 21 bases between. This CDR3 is 16 amino acids long. Germline CDR1 SEHNR, CDR2 FQNEAQ (reference sequence). The data were obtained in a study of cytomegalovirus exposure and HLA in healthy donors. Broader study findings: Researchers reported in a later analysis that a missense DCLRE1C variant was tied to TCR beta V- and J-gene trimming. The authors later found TCR association rates varying by HLA locus, with DRB1 most and HLA-C fewest. Later work found most CMV-associated TCR beta chains apparently HLA-restricted. Many donors shared some public TCRs, even though most TCR sequences were rare.

60 Vbeta and 13 Jbeta primers were used in PCR. Data came from immunoSEQ multiplex PCR; TCRdb stores just in-frame clones and leaves some out. The sample records about 130,000 clones, 75% to 90% being singletons. This TCR was sampled from a woman between 40 and 55 years old in good health and CMV-seronegative. Material for sequencing was PBMCs. This sequence joins TRBV7-9 and TRBJ1-1, with D unclear. The DNA of the CDR3 is TGTGCCAGCAGCCCCGTAAGACTGGGTAGGACTACTGAAGCTTTCTTT. Translation: CASSPVRLGRTTEAFF.